The clone carrying this TCR beta chain was picked up one time. This sample was included in a study of T cell changes during pregnancy in multiple sclerosis. Data came from immunoSEQ multiplex PCR; TCRdb stores just in-frame clones and leaves some out. The sample lists roughly 41,000 clones; 85% to 95% were seen once. Per germline, CDR1 MNHEY and CDR2 SMNVEV (reference sequence). The CDR3 runs 14 residues. V lost 6 bases and J lost 0, with 12 bases in between. This chain joins TRBV27 and TRBJ2-7; no clear D gene. The sample in question was CD8+ T cells from peripheral blood mononuclear cells, obtained in the third trimester of pregnancy. This clonotype was obtained from a female donor with multiple sclerosis, enrolled in a pregnancy study. The CDR3 sequence: CASSRAAISYEQYF. The CDR3 DNA reads TGTGCCAGCAGCCGCGCCGCCATCTCCTACGAGCAGTACTTC.